This TCR beta chain was captured in a study of shared clonotypes between healthy human individuals. The V gene's germline CDR1 is SGHTA and CDR2 FQGNSA. This CDR3 has 13 amino acids. Trimming cost V 3 bases and J 1 base, with 5 bases left between them. General observations from the study: Few donors restricted represented genetic and exposure-history diversity.

Per the authors' pipeline: With immunoSEQ giving junction-only sequences and no quality scores, filtering differed. Clones were sequenced by immunoSEQ multiplex PCR, and TCRdb holds only the in-frame ones, with some missing. That table gives V, J and clone size, and the DNA gave D and trimming. In the table there are about 1.1 million clones, around three quarters of which are singletons. Details on this clone: Its antigen is still unknown. The sample has other DNA sequences that encode this CDR3 too.

The V call is TRBV7-2, the J call TRBJ2-3; unclear D gene. Specimen: memory CD4+ T cells from PBMCs. The subset was: CD45RA-negative fraction. This clonotype originated in a man between 18 and 35 years old in good health. Some clones in this sample may be carry-over from other donors' samples. This CDR3 is CASSFGGTDTQYF. The CDR3 DNA is TGTGCCAGCAGCTTTGGGGGCACAGATACGCAGTATTTT.